The rows below give T cell receptor beta chains drawn from one sample of a study of graft-versus-host responses after intestinal transplantation. Here immunoSEQ multiplex PCR was the method, and the copy in TCRdb shows in-frame clones only, minus some. This sample has under 20,000 clones, with more than 65% found just once. The sequencing used PBMCs, collected 14 days after transplant. These TCRs come from a human patient who received an intestinal transplant, so some T cells may come from the graft donor. The CDR3 runs from the conserved cysteine through the conserved F or W. The D gene is left open where the match is weak. Expanded clones are given a class, and other clones once, few, many or no size at all.

CDR3aa | CDR3nt | j_gene | abundance | d_gene | v_gene
CASNCLSTQSRANVLTF | TGTGCCAGCAATTGTCTGAGTACACAAAGTCGGGCCAACGTCCTGACTTTC | TRBJ2-6 | - | - | TRBV5-2
CAISESGASYEQYF | TGTGCCATCAGTGAGTCGGGAGCATCCTACGAGCAGTACTTC | TRBJ2-7 | - | - | TRBV10-3
CSAQGGTEAFF | TGCAGCGCCCAGGGGGGAACTGAAGCTTTCTTT | TRBJ1-1 | - | TRBD1 | TRBV29-1
CASSYGGGANEQFF | TGTGCCAGCAGTTACGGCGGGGGGGCAAATGAGCAGTTCTTC | TRBJ2-1 | few | TRBD2 | TRBV6-5
CASSYARMDSPLHF | TGTGCCAGCAGTTACGCGAGGATGGATTCACCCCTCCACTTT | TRBJ1-6 | - | - | TRBV6-5
CASSLPGARDTGELFF | TGCGCCAGCAGCTTGCCGGGGGCGCGGGACACCGGGGAGCTGTTTTTT | TRBJ2-2 | - | - | TRBV5-1
CASSADRGAQPQHF | TGTGCCAGCAGCGCAGACAGGGGGGCACAGCCCCAGCATTTT | TRBJ1-5 | - | TRBD1 | TRBV9
CASSVWGYNEQFF | TGTGCCAGCAGCGTATGGGGTTACAATGAGCAGTTCTTC | TRBJ2-1 | once | - | TRBV5-4
CASAIPGGRGNTIYF | TGTGCCAGTGCAATCCCAGGGGGTCGAGGAAACACCATATATTTT | TRBJ1-3 | once | TRBD1 | TRBV19
CASSYSQNTEAFF | TGTGCCAGCAGTTACTCACAGAACACTGAAGCTTTCTTT | TRBJ1-1 | - | - | TRBV6-5
CATSSGAGSYYGYTF | TGTGCCACCAGCAGCGGCGCAGGGTCGTACTATGGCTACACCTTC | TRBJ1-2 | - | - | TRBV15
CASSLEGKRAYEQYF | TGTGCCAGCAGCTTGGAGGGGAAAAGAGCCTACGAGCAGTACTTC | TRBJ2-7 | - | - | TRBV5-4
CASSQDLVAGVGNTGELFF | TGCGCCAGCAGCCAAGATTTGGTAGCGGGAGTGGGGAACACCGGGGAGCTGTTTTTT | TRBJ2-2 | - | TRBD2 | TRBV4-1
CASSLEDGNTIYF | TGCGCCAGCAGCTTGGAAGACGGAAACACCATATATTTT | TRBJ1-3 | - | - | TRBV5-1
CASSLLRVPEQYF | TGTGCCAGCAGTTTACTTAGAGTTCCGGAGCAGTACTTC | TRBJ2-7 | - | - | TRBV28
CASSLRGTPNEQFF | TGTGCCAGCAGCTTAAGGGGGACACCAAATGAGCAGTTCTTC | TRBJ2-1 | - | - | TRBV5-4
CASRPSGGATDTQYF | TGCGCCAGCAGACCCAGCGGGGGGGCCACAGATACGCAGTATTTT | TRBJ2-3 | - | TRBD2 | TRBV5-1
CASSYRGGNQPQHF | TGTGCCAGCAGTTACAGAGGGGGCAATCAGCCCCAGCATTTT | TRBJ1-5 | once | - | TRBV6-5
CASSFRTGDGYTF | TGTGCCAGCAGCTTTCGGACAGGGGACGGCTACACCTTC | TRBJ1-2 | - | TRBD1 | TRBV11-2
CASSLVGTNEKLFF | TGTGCCAGCAGCCTAGTCGGGACGAATGAAAAACTGTTTTTT | TRBJ1-4 | once | - | TRBV11-2
CSGRTSGTPDTQYF | TGCAGCGGGAGGACTAGCGGGACCCCAGATACGCAGTATTTT | TRBJ2-3 | - | TRBD2 | TRBV29-1
CASSYEGARAEAFF | TGTGCCAGCAGTTACGAGGGGGCTCGGGCTGAAGCTTTCTTT | TRBJ1-1 | - | TRBD1 | TRBV5-4
CASSYSIYSGNEQFF | TGTGCCAGCAGTTACTCGATTTACTCGGGGAATGAGCAGTTCTTC | TRBJ2-1 | - | - | TRBV6-5
CASSMGQRETQYF | TGCGCCAGCAGCATGGGACAGAGGGAGACCCAGTACTTC | TRBJ2-5 | - | TRBD1 | TRBV5-1
CASSWANTVNSPLHF | TGTGCCAGCAGTTGGGCCAATACCGTTAATTCACCCCTCCACTTT | TRBJ1-6 | - | - | TRBV6-5
CASSKDQTSGLSYEQYF | TGTGCCAGCAGCAAAGACCAGACTAGCGGGCTATCCTACGAGCAGTACTTC | TRBJ2-7 | - | - | TRBV21-1
CASSGTGEAQPQHF | TGTGCCAGCAGCGGAACAGGGGAGGCTCAGCCCCAGCATTTT | TRBJ1-5 | - | TRBD1 | TRBV9
CASSQGLAGALTKF | TGCGCCAGCAGTCAAGGACTAGCGGGAGCACTAACTAAGTTT | TRBJ2-3 | - | TRBD2 | TRBV10-1
CAWSVQGNTEAFF | TGTGCCTGGAGTGTACAGGGGAACACTGAAGCTTTCTTT | TRBJ1-1 | - | - | TRBV30
CASSFTGGSIDTQYF | TGTGCCAGCAGTTTTACTGGCGGAAGCATAGATACGCAGTATTTT | TRBJ2-3 | - | - | TRBV28
CASSLVGEGGHNSPLHF | TGTGCCAGCAGCTTAGTGGGGGAGGGAGGTCATAATTCACCCCTCCACTTT | TRBJ1-6 | - | - | TRBV11-2
CASSSTGGGADTQYF | TGTGCCAGCTCGTCGACAGGGGGCGGGGCAGATACGCAGTATTTT | TRBJ2-3 | - | TRBD1 | TRBV18
CASRSDRTSGNTIYF | TGTGCCAGCAGATCCGACAGAACCTCTGGAAACACCATATATTTT | TRBJ1-3 | - | - | TRBV6-5
CASSESGYYSYEQYF | TGCGCCAGCAGTGAGTCAGGGTATTACTCCTACGAGCAGTACTTC | TRBJ2-7 | - | - | TRBV10-2
CASSGLANTGELFF | TGCGCCAGCTCGGGACTAGCGAACACCGGGGAGCTGTTTTTT | TRBJ2-2 | - | TRBD2 | TRBV5-1
CASSSWTSGRVNEQFF | TGCGCCAGCAGCTCCTGGACTAGCGGGAGGGTCAATGAGCAGTTCTTC | TRBJ2-1 | - | TRBD2 | TRBV5-1
CASSDTVNTEAFF | TGTGCCAGCAGCGACACAGTGAACACTGAAGCTTTCTTT | TRBJ1-1 | - | - | TRBV7-9